A single sample is the source of the 2 T cell receptor beta chains below, sequenced in a study of T cell responses to AZD1222 COVID-19 vaccine. The assay was immunoSEQ multiplex PCR, and TCRdb's table has in-frame clones only and misses some. The repertoire consists of 100,000 to 150,000 clones, with roughly 94% occurring once and the leading ten covering around 7%. This specimen was peripheral blood, taken on day 0 of AZD1222 vaccination. All receptors come from an adult in good health.

The J gene is TRBJ1-6, the V gene TRBV6-1; possible D gene TRBD1, 5 bases. The ends were cut back, 2 bases at V and 7 bases at J, with 9 bases in the middle. The CDR3 loop spans 14 amino acids. CDR1 and CDR2 (germline): MNHNS, SASEGT. The CDR3, as DNA: TGTGCCAGCAGTGAACGGGGGACGAATTCACCCCTCCACTTT. Its translation: CASSERGTNSPLHF.

V usage is TRBV28 and J usage is TRBJ1-3, with D tentatively TRBD1 (5 bases). CDR1 and CDR2 (germline): MDHEN, SYDVKM. The CDR3 totals 15 residues. Trimming pared 3 bases from V and 2 bases from J, leaving 11 bases between. CDR3 region: CASSFLREAGNTIYF. Here the CDR3 DNA reads TGTGCCAGCAGTTTTCTCAGGGAGGCTGGAAACACCATATATTTT. The full variable domain, with the rest looked up from reference TRBV28 and TRBJ1-3, is DVKVTQSSRYLVKRTGEKVFLECVQDMDHENMFWYRQDPGLGLRLIYFSYDVKMKEKGDIPEGYSVSREKKERFSLILESASTNQTSMYLCASSFLREAGNTIYFGEGSWLTVV.